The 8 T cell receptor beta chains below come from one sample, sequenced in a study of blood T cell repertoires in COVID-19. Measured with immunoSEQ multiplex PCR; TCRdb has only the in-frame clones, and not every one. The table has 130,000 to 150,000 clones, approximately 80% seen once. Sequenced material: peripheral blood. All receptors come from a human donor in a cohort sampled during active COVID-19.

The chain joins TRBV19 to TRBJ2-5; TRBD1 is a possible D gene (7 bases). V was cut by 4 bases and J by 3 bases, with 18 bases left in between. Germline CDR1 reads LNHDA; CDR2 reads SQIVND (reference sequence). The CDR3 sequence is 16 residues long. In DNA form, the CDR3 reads TGTGCCAGTAGTACCCTGGGGCAGGGGGGTAAAGAGACCCAGTACTTC. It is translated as CASSTLGQGGKETQYF.

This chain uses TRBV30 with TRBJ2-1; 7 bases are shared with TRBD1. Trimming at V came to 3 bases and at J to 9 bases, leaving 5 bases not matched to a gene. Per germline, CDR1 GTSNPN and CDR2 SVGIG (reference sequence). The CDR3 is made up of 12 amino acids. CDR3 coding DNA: TGTGCCTGGAGAGAAGGGGGCGTTGAGCAGTTCTTC. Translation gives CAWREGGVEQFF.

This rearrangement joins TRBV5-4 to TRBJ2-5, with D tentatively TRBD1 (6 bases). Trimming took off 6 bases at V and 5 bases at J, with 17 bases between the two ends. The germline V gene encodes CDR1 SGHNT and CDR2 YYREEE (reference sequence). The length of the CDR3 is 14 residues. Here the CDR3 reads CASTIQGRSETQYF. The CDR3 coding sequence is TGTGCCAGCACCATACAGGGCCGTTCGGAGACCCAGTACTTC.

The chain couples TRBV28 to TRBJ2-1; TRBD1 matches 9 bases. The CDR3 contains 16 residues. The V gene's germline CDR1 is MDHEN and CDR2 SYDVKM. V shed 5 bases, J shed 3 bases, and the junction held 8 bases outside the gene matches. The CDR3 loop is CASSTPGQGRYNEQFF. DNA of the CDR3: TGTGCCAGCAGTACCCCGGGACAGGGACGCTACAATGAGCAGTTCTTC.

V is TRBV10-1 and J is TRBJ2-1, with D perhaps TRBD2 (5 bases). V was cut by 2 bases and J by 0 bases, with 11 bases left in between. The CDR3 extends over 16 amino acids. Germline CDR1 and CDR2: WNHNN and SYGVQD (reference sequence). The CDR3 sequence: CASSEGGASSYNEQFF. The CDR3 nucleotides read TGCGCCAGCAGTGAGGGAGGCGCGAGCTCCTACAATGAGCAGTTCTTC.

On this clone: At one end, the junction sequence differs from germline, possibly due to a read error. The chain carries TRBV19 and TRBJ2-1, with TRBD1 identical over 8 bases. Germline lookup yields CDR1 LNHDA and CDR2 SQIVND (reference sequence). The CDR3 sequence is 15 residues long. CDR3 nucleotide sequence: TGTGCCAGCCGGAAGGACAGGGTTTCCTCCAATGAGCAGTTCTTC. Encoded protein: CASRKDRVSSNEQFF.

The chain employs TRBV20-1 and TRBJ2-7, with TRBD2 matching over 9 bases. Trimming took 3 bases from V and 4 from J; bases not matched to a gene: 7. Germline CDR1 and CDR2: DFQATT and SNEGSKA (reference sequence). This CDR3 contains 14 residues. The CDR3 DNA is TGCAGTGCTAGTCTAGCGGGGCTCCTGTACGAGCAGTACTTC. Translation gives CSASLAGLLYEQYF.

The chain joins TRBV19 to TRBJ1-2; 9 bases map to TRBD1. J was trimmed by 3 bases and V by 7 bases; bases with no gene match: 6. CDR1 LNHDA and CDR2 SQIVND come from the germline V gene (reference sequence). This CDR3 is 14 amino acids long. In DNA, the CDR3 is TGTGCCAGTAACCAACAGGGGGCGGACTATGGCTACACCTTC. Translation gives CASNQQGADYGYTF. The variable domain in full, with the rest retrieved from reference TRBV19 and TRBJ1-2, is DGGITQSPKYLFRKEGQNVTLSCEQNLNHDAMYWYRQDPGQGLRLIYYSQIVNDFQKGDIAEGYSVSREKKESFPLTVTSAQKNPTAFYLCASNQQGADYGYTFGSGTRLTVV.